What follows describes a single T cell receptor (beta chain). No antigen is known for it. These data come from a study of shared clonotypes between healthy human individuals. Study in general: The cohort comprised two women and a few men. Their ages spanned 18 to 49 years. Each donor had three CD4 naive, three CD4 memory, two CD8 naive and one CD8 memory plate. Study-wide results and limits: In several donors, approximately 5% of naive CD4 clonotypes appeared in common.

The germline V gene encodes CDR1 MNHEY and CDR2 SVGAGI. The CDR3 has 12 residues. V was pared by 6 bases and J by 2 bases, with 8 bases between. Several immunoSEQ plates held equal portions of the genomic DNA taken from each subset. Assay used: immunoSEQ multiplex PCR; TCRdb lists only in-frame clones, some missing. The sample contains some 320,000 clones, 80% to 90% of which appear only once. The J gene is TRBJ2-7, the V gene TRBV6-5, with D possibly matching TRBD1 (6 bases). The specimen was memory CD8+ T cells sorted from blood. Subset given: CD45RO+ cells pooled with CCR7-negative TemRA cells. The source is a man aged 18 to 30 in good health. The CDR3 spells CASRTGTYEQYF. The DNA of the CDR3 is TGTGCCAGCAGAACAGGGACCTACGAGCAGTACTTC.